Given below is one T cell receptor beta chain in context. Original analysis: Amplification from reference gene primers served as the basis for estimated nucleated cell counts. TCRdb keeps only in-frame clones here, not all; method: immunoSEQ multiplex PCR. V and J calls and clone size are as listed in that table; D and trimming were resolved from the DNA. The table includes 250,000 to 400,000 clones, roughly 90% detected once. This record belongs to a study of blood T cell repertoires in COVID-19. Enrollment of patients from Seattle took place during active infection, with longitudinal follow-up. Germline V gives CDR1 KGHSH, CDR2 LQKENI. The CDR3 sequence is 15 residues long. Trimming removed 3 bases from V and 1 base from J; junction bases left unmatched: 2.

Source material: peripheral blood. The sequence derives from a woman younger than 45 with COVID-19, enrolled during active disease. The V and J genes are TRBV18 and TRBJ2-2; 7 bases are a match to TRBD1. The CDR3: CASSPRTGNTGELFF. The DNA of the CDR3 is TGTGCCAGCTCACCTCGGACAGGGAACACCGGGGAGCTGTTTTTT.